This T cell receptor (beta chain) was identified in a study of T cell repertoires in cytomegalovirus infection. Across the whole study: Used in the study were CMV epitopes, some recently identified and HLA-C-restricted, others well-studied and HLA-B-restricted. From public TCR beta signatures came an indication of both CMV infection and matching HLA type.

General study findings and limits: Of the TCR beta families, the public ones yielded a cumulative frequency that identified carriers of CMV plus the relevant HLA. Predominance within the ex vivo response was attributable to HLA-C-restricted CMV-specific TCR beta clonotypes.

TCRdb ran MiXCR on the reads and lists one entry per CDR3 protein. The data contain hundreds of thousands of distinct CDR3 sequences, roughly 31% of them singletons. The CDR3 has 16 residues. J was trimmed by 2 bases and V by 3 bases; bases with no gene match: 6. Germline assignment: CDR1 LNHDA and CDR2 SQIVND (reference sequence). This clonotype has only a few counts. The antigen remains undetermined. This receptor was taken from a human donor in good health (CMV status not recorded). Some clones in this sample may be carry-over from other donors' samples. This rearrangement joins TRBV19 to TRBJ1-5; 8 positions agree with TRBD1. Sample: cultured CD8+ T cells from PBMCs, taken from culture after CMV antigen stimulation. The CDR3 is CASSIDRGGGNQPQHF. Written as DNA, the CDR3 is TGTGCCAGTAGTATCGACAGGGGAGGAGGCAATCAGCCCCAGCATTTT.